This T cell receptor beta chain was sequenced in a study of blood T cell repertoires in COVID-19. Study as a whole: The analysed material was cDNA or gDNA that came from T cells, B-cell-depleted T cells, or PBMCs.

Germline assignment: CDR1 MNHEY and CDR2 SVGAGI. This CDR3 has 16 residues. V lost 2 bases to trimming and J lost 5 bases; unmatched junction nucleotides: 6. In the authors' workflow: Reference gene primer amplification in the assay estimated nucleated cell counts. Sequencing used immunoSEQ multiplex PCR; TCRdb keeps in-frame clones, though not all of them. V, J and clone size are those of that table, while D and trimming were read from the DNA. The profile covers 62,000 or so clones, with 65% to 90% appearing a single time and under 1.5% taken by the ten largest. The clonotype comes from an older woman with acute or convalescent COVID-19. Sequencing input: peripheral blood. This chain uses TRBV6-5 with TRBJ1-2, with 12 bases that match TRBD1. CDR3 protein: CASSYVPGQGAYGYTF. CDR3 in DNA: TGTGCCAGCAGTTACGTACCGGGACAGGGGGCTTATGGCTACACCTTC.